The subject of this entry is one TCR beta chain. This specimen includes other DNA sequences encoding the same CDR3. V shed 4 bases and J shed 2 bases, with 1 base lying between them. Germline CDR1 and CDR2: WNHNN and SYGVQD (reference sequence). This CDR3 is 11 amino acids long. This record belongs to a study of shared clonotypes between healthy human individuals. Some clones are missing from TCRdb's copy, which holds only in-frame ones; the method was immunoSEQ multiplex PCR. This table holds about 2.3 million clones, approximately 95% found once. This rearrangement joins TRBV10-1 to TRBJ2-3; D not certain. This clonotype was sampled from a young man in good health. Some clones in this sample may be carry-over from other donors' samples. Material: naive CD4+ T cells from PBMCs. Subset of the sample: CD45RA+ positively selected. The CDR3 reads CASSATDTQYF. The CDR3 DNA reads TGCGCCAGCAGTGCCACAGATACGCAGTATTTT.